This T cell receptor (beta chain) was documented in a study of beta chain features in type 1 diabetes. This clone was observed a few times. Its antigen is undetermined. Each of the CD4+ naive, central memory, regulatory and stem cell-like memory populations was sorted via CD45RO/CCR7/CD25/CD127/CD95/CD27. The V gene's germline CDR1 is SGHNT and CDR2 YYREEE (reference sequence). V was pared by 3 bases and J by 5 bases, with 12 bases of the junction left unmatched. This CDR3 has 17 residues. Expressed TCRB transcripts were sequenced after all isolated RNA was converted to cDNA. Data came from immunoSEQ multiplex PCR; TCRdb stores just in-frame clones and leaves some out. The data contain fewer than 300,000 clones, approximately 10% of them singletons. Points from the study as a whole: Among patients with Type 1 diabetes, TCRB CDR3s were moderately but significantly shorter in every one of the four CD4+ subsets.

The sequenced material came from naive CD4+ T cells from blood. This clonotype was obtained from a man aged 30-40 years with type 1 diabetes. The rearrangement uses TRBV5-4 and TRBJ1-2; 11 bases fit TRBD1. The CDR3 region is CASSSPGQGAPEYGYTF. The CDR3 DNA follows: TGTGCCAGCAGCTCACCTGGACAGGGGGCGCCGGAATATGGCTACACCTTC.